This is a list of T cell receptor beta chains from one sample in a study of HIV-infected children after antiretroviral therapy interruption. TCRdb reprocessed the 3' RACE reads via MiXCR and lists one record per CDR3 protein. The sample includes more than 85,000 distinct CDR3 sequences, under 8% of them seen just once. Sample: CD45RA+ CD4+ T cells from PBMCs, pooled from several time points, taken from a donor given antiretroviral therapy, either interrupted or continuous. These receptors all come from a pool of human donors with HIV. Both conserved end residues are part of each CDR3. Fields, in order: J gene, V gene, clone size, D gene, CDR3 DNA, CDR3 protein. The D gene is left open where the match is weak. Clone size is shown for a subset of rows, as once, few, many or a class of expanded clone.

j_call: TRBJ2-5
v_call: TRBV6-1
clone_size: few
d_call: NA
cdr3_nt: TGTGCCAGCGACCATGAATTCCAGTACTTC
cdr3_aa: CASDHEFQYF

j_call: TRBJ1-2
v_call: TRBV15
clone_size: many
d_call: NA
cdr3_nt: TGTGCCACCAGCAGAGGGGACGGTTCCTATGGCTACACCTTC
cdr3_aa: CATSRGDGSYGYTF

j_call: TRBJ1-3
v_call: TRBV18
clone_size: many
d_call: NA
cdr3_nt: TGTGCCAGCTCACCGGCGACGTCCGGAAACACCATATATTTT
cdr3_aa: CASSPATSGNTIYF

j_call: TRBJ2-1
v_call: TRBV5-1
clone_size: many
d_call: TRBD2
cdr3_nt: TGCGCCAGCAGCGCCGGGACTAGTTCCTACAATGAGCAGTTCTTC
cdr3_aa: CASSAGTSSYNEQFF

j_call: TRBJ2-3
v_call: TRBV29-1
clone_size: many
d_call: TRBD1
cdr3_nt: TGCAGCGTTGGACAGGGGAGACGGGATACGCAGTATTTT
cdr3_aa: CSVGQGRRDTQYF

j_call: TRBJ1-1
v_call: TRBV19
clone_size: many
d_call: NA
cdr3_nt: TGTGCCAGTAGCTCCGGGATCGACACTGAAGCTTTCTTT
cdr3_aa: CASSSGIDTEAFF

j_call: TRBJ1-2
v_call: TRBV5-5
clone_size: many
d_call: TRBD1
cdr3_nt: TGTGCCAGCAGGGACAGGGGGCTTATCTATGGCTACACCTTC
cdr3_aa: CASRDRGLIYGYTF

j_call: TRBJ2-7
v_call: TRBV5-5
clone_size: many
d_call: NA
cdr3_nt: TGTGCCAGCAGCTTGGCCATGGGGGCGAGGGGCGAGCAGTACTTC
cdr3_aa: CASSLAMGARGEQYF

j_call: TRBJ1-5
v_call: TRBV6-6
clone_size: many
d_call: NA
cdr3_nt: TGTGCCAGCAGTTACTCCGATCAGAATCAGCCCCAGCATTTT
cdr3_aa: CASSYSDQNQPQHF

j_call: TRBJ2-7
v_call: TRBV5-1
clone_size: few
d_call: NA
cdr3_nt: TGCGCCAGCAGCTTCCCCCGGGAGTACGAGCAGTACTTC
cdr3_aa: CASSFPREYEQYF

j_call: TRBJ2-1
v_call: TRBV4-2
clone_size: many
d_call: TRBD1
cdr3_nt: TGTGCCAGCAGCCCCCTGGTGGGACAGGGGTTATACAATGAGCAGTTCTTC
cdr3_aa: CASSPLVGQGLYNEQFF

j_call: TRBJ2-2
v_call: TRBV7-8
clone_size: few
d_call: NA
cdr3_nt: TGTGCCAGCTCCCACCGGGTACCTAAGAGGGCCGGGGAGCTGTTTTTT
cdr3_aa: CASSHRVPKRAGELFF

j_call: TRBJ1-1
v_call: TRBV10-3
clone_size: few
d_call: NA
cdr3_nt: TGTGCCATCAGCGGAAGTAATGAAGCTTTCTTT
cdr3_aa: CAISGSNEAFF

j_call: TRBJ1-5
v_call: TRBV12-3/TRBV12-4
clone_size: NA
d_call: NA
cdr3_nt: TGTGCCAGCAGCCCACAGGACGACAATCAGCCCCAGCATTTT
cdr3_aa: CASSPQDDNQPQHF

j_call: TRBJ1-5
v_call: TRBV6-6
clone_size: many
d_call: NA
cdr3_nt: TGTGCCAGCAGTTACTCGGGACACTTCAATCAGCCCCAGCATTTT
cdr3_aa: CASSYSGHFNQPQHF

j_call: TRBJ2-1
v_call: TRBV2
clone_size: few
d_call: TRBD1
cdr3_nt: TGTGCCAGCGTTCGACAGGGCCAAAACAATGAGCAGTTCTTC
cdr3_aa: CASVRQGQNNEQFF